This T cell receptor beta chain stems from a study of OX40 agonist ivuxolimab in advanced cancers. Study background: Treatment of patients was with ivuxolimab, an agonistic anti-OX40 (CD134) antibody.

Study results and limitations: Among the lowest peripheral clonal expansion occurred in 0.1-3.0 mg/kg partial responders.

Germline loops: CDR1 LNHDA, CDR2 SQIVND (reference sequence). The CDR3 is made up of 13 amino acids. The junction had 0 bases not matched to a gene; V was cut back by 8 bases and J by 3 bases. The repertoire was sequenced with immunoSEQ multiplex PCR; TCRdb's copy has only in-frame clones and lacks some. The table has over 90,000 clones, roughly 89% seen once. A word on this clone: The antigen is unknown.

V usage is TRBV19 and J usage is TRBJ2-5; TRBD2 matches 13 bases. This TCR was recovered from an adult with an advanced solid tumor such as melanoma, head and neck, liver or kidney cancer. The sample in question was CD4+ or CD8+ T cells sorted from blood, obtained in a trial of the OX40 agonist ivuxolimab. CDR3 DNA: TGTGCCAGTGGGACTAGCGGGAAAGAGACCCAGTACTTC. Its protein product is CASGTSGKETQYF.